One sample yielded the 6 T cell receptor beta chains listed below, sequenced in a study of T cells in Graves' hyperthyroidism and ophthalmopathy. Amplification of TCR beta CDR3 regions used RNA as the template. First-round RT-PCR with HTBI primers amplified the TCR CDR3 region. TCRdb itself ran the multiplex PCR reads through MiXCR, one entry per CDR3 protein. The data show approximately 430,000 distinct CDR3 sequences, approximately 14% seen once. Material: blood. The receptors here all came from a woman between 18 and 29 years old with Graves' hyperthyroidism.

This clonotype occurred many times. The chain is built from TRBV20-1 and TRBJ2-1, with TRBD2 identical over 7 bases. Losses at the gene ends were 0 bases for V and 3 bases for J; bases not matched to a gene: 11. CDR1 and CDR2 from the germline V gene are DFQATT and SNEGSKA (reference sequence). This CDR3 region has 17 residues. The CDR3 coding sequence is TGCAGTGCTAGAGACAAGGGGACTACCTTCGACTACAATGAGCAGTTCTTC. It specifies CSARDKGTTFDYNEQFF.

This clonotype was picked up a small number of times. The CDR3: CSASYRGLETQYF. The CDR3 DNA sequence: TGCAGTGCTAGCTACAGGGGGTTGGAGACCCAGTACTTC. The rearrangement uses TRBV20-1 and TRBJ2-5; TRBD1 matches at 8 bases. The V gene end was trimmed by 3 bases and the J gene end by 5 bases; junction bases not matched to a gene: 5. Germline lookup yields CDR1 DFQATT and CDR2 SNEGSKA (reference sequence). The CDR3 consists of 13 residues.

The J gene is TRBJ2-2, the V gene TRBV19, with unresolved D. Trimming took off 2 bases at V and 5 bases at J, with 3 bases between the two ends. This CDR3 has 12 residues. Germline loops: CDR1 LNHDA, CDR2 SQIVND (reference sequence). The CDR3 DNA reads TGTGCCAGTAGTATAATGACCGGGGAGCTGTTTTTT. It codes for CASSIMTGELFF.

Details on this clonotype: A much larger clone differs by one base, so this may be a read error. This chain joins TRBV20-1 and TRBJ2-3; 11 bases agree with TRBD2. CDR1 is DFQATT and CDR2 is SNEGSKA in the germline V gene (reference sequence). The CDR3 contains 14 residues. The CDR3 region has the DNA TGCGGTGCTATGACTAGCGGGGAAGATGATACGCAGTATTTT. Protein: CGAMTSGEDDTQYF.

This clonotype has at least ten counts. The chain uses TRBV2 and TRBJ2-1; maybe TRBD2 (7 bases). This CDR3 is built from 16 residues. Trimming pared 0 bases from V and 3 bases from J, leaving 12 bases between. CDR1 and CDR2 (germline): SNHLY, FYNNEI. In DNA form, the CDR3 reads TGTGCCAGCAGTGAAGCTGGGGGGGCCGGCTACAATGAGCAGTTCTTC. It is translated as CASSEAGGAGYNEQFF.

This clonotype showed up just a few times. The chain joins TRBV7-9 to TRBJ2-1; no clear D. CDR3 length: 14 amino acids. Germline V CDR1 and CDR2: SEHNR, FQNEAQ (reference sequence). Trimming removed 7 bases from V and 6 bases from J, with 16 bases in between. The CDR3 region is CASKPNSPPNEQFF. CDR3 nucleotide sequence: TGTGCCAGCAAACCAAATTCCCCGCCCAATGAGCAGTTCTTC. Combining the CDR3 with reference TRBV7-9 and TRBJ2-1 gives the whole variable domain DTGVSQNPRHKITKRGQNVTFRCDPISEHNRLYWYRQTLGQGPEFLTYFQNEAQLEKSRLLSDRFSAERPKGSFSTLEIQRTEQGDSAMYLCASKPNSPPNEQFFGPGTRLTVL.